The sequence of this T cell receptor beta chain was determined in a study of type 1 regulatory T cells. Study-level information: An in vitro protocol generated T-allo10, a Tr1-enriched, alloantigen-specific CD4 T cell product.

TCRdb reprocessed the reads via MiXCR and lists one record per CDR3 protein. The sample includes more than 60,000 distinct CDR3 sequences, nearly 50% of them seen just once. The CDR3 has 19 residues. Losses at the gene ends were 3 bases for V and 1 base for J; bases not matched to a gene: 12. Germline CDR1 SEHNR, CDR2 FQNEAQ (reference sequence). Regarding the study as a whole: Compared with non-Tr1 cells, Tr1 cells showed a narrower TCR repertoire.

As to this clonotype: The antigen is unknown.

Input material: cultured non-Tr1 T cells, either the whole culture or a sorted T cell fraction (not recorded which). The receptor was derived from a human donor in good health. The gene calls are TRBV7-9 and TRBJ2-3; 11 bases are a match to TRBD1. This chain's CDR3 is CASSFRWGQGVSGTDTQYF. DNA for the CDR3: TGTGCCAGCAGCTTTCGCTGGGGACAGGGGGTGTCCGGCACAGATACGCAGTATTTT.